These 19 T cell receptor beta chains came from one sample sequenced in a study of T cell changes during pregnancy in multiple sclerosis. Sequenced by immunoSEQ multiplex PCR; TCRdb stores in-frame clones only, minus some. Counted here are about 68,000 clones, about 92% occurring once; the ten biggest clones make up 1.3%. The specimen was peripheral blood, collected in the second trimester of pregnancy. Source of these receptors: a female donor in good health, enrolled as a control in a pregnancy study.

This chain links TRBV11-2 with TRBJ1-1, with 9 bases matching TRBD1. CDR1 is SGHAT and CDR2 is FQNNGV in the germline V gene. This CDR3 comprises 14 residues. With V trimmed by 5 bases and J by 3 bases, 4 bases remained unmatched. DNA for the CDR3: TGTGCCAGCAGCCCGACAGGGGGTTACACTGAAGCTTTCTTT. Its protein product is CASSPTGGYTEAFF.

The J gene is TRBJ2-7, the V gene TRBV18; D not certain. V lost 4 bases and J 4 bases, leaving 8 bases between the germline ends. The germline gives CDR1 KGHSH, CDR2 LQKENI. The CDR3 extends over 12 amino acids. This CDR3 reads CASSLPSYEQYF. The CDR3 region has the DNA TGTGCCAGCTCACTCCCGTCGTACGAGCAGTACTTC.

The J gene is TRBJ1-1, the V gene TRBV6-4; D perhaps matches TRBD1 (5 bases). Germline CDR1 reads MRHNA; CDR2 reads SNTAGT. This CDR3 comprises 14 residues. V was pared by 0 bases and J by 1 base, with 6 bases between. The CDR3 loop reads CASSDSDRNTEAFF. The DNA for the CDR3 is TGTGCCAGCAGTGACTCCGACAGGAACACTGAAGCTTTCTTT.

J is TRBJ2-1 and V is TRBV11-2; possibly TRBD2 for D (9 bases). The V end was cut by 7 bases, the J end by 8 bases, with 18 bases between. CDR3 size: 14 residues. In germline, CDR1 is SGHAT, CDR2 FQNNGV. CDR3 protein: CASNQREDRDEQFF. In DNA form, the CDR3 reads TGTGCCAGCAACCAGCGGGAGGACAGGGATGAGCAGTTCTTC. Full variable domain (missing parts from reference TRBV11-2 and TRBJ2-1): EAGVAQSPRYKIIEKRQSVAFWCNPISGHATLYWYQQILGQGPKLLIQFQNNGVVDDSQLPKDRFSAERLKGVDSTLKIQPAKLEDSAVYLCASNQREDRDEQFFGPGTRLTVL.

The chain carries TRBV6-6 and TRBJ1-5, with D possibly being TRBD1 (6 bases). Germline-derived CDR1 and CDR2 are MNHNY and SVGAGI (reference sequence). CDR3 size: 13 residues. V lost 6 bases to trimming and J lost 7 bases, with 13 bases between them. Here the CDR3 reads CASSPDRRQPQHF. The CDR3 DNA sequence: TGTGCCAGCAGCCCCGACAGGCGGCAGCCCCAGCATTTT.

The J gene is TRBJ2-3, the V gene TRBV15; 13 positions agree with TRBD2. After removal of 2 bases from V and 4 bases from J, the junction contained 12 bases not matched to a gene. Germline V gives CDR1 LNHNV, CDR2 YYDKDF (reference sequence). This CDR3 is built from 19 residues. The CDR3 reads CATSRSFGLAGASADTQYF. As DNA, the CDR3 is TGTGCCACCAGCAGATCCTTTGGACTAGCGGGAGCTTCCGCAGATACGCAGTATTTT.

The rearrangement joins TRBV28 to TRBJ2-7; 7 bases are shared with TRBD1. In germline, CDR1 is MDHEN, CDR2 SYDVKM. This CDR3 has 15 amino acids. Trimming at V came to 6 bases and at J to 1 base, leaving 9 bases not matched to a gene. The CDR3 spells CASSYDRVSSYEQYF. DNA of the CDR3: TGTGCCAGCAGCTACGACAGGGTATCATCCTACGAGCAGTACTTC.

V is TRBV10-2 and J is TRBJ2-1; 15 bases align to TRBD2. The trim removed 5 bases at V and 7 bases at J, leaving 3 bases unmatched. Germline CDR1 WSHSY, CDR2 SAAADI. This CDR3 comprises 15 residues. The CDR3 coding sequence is TGCGCCAGCAGTAGGACTAGCGGGAGGGCGAATGAGCAGTTCTTC. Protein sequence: CASSRTSGRANEQFF.

CDR3 residues: CASSQETSGMDTQYF. CDR3 DNA: TGCGCCAGCAGCCAGGAAACTAGCGGGATGGATACCCAGTACTTC. V gene TRBV4-3 combines with J gene TRBJ2-5; 10 nucleotides align to TRBD2. This CDR3 is built from 15 residues. J gave up 8 bases and V 3 bases, and 9 bases lay outside the gene matches. CDR1 is LGHNA, CDR2 YSLEER, per germline.

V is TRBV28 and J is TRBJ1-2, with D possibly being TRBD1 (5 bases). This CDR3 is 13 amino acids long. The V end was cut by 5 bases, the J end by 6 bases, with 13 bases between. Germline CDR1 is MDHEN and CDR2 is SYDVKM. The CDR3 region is CASSPAGRDGYTF. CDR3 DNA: TGTGCCAGCAGTCCCGCCGGCAGGGATGGCTACACCTTC.

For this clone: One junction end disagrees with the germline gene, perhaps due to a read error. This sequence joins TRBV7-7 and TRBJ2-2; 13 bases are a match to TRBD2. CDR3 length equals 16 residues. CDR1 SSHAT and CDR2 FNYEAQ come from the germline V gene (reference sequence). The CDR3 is CASSLTLAGGSGELFF. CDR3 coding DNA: TGTGCTAGCAGCTTAACACTAGCGGGAGGGTCCGGGGAGCTGTTTTTT.

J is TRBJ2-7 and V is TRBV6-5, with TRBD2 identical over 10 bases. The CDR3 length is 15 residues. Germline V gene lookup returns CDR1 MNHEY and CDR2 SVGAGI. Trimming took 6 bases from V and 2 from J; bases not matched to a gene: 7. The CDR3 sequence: CASSESSGSPYEQYF. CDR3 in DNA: TGTGCCAGCAGCGAGTCTAGCGGGAGCCCCTACGAGCAGTACTTC.

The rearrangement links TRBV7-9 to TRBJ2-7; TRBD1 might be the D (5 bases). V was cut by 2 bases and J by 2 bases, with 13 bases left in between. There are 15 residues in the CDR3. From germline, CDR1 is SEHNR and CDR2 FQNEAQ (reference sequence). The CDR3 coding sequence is TGTGCCAGCAGCTTAAGCCCTAAGACAGCCTACGAGCAGTACTTC. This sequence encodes CASSLSPKTAYEQYF. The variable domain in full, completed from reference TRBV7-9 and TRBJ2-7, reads DTGVSQNPRHKITKRGQNVTFRCDPISEHNRLYWYRQTLGQGPEFLTYFQNEAQLEKSRLLSDRFSAERPKGSFSTLEIQRTEQGDSAMYLCASSLSPKTAYEQYFGPGTRLTVT.

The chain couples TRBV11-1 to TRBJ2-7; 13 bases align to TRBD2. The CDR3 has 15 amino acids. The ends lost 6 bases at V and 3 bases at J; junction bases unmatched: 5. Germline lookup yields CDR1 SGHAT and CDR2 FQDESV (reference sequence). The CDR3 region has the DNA TGTGCCAGCAGGGGTCGGACTAGCGGGAGCTACGAGCAGTACTTC. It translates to CASRGRTSGSYEQYF.

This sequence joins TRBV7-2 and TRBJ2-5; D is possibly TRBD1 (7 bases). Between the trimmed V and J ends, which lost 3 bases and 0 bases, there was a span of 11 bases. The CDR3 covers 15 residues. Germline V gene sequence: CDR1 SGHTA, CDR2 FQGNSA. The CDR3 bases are TGTGCCAGCAGCTTCCCAGGGGGGAACCAAGAGACCCAGTACTTC. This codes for CASSFPGGNQETQYF.

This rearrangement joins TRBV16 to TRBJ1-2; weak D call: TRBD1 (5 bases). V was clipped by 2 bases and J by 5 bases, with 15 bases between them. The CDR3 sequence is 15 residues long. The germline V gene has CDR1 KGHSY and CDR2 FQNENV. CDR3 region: CASSQEVRSGYGYTF. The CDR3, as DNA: TGTGCCAGCAGCCAAGAAGTCAGGTCAGGGTATGGCTACACCTTC.

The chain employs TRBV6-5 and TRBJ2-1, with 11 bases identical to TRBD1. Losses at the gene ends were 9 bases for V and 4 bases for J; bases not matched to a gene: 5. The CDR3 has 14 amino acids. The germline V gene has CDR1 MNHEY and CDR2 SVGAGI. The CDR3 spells CASTGQGGYNEQFF. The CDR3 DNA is TGTGCCAGTACGGGACAGGGGGGATACAATGAGCAGTTCTTC.

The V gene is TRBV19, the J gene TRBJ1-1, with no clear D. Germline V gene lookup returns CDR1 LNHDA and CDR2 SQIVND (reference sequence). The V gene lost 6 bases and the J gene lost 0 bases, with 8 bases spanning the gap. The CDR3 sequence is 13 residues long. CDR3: CASRPNMNTEAFF. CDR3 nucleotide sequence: TGTGCCAGTAGGCCAAACATGAACACTGAAGCTTTCTTT.

The CDR3 spells CASSYERTSYGEQYF. The CDR3 DNA reads as TGTGCCAGCAGTTACGAACGGACTAGCTACGGCGAGCAGTACTTC. The chain links TRBV6-6 to TRBJ2-7, with 8 bases lining up with TRBD2. V trimming: 2 bases; J trimming: 6 bases; junction bases outside the gene matches: 9. The CDR3 is 15 residues long. Germline V gene sequence: CDR1 MNHNY, CDR2 SVGAGI (reference sequence).